This is a list of T cell receptor beta chains from one sample in a study of Tregs in tolerant kidney transplant recipients. The data were produced by immunoSEQ multiplex PCR, yet TCRdb's version contains in-frame clones alone and is incomplete. The table shows more than 60,000 clones, with 80% to 90% occurring only once. This specimen was Tregs from blood, taken before the transplant. These receptors all stem from a human donor who received a combined kidney and bone marrow transplant. Each CDR3 is given with its conserved first and last residue. The order of the fields is V gene, D gene, clone size, J gene, CDR3 DNA, CDR3 protein. D genes are given only for firm matches. Rows give clone size only sometimes, using once, few, many, or a class for an expanded clone.

>TRBV7-9|-|few|TRBJ1-4
TGTGCCAGCAGCCCTCATAGGGTAGTTAATGAAAAACTGTTTTTT
CASSPHRVVNEKLFF
>TRBV5-4|TRBD2|-|TRBJ2-7
TGTGCCAGCAGCCTCGGGGGGGCGCGGTCCTACGAGCAGTACTTC
CASSLGGARSYEQYF
>TRBV19|TRBD1|-|TRBJ1-1
TGTGCCAGTAAGGACAGGGGGAACAGTGAAGCTTTCTTT
CASKDRGNSEAFF
>TRBV6-5|-|-|TRBJ1-6
TGTGCCAGCAGTGCCCGGGACTTTAATTCACCCCTCCACTTT
CASSARDFNSPLHF
>TRBV5-1|-|-|TRBJ1-1
TGCGCCAGCAGTATCGGGCCGAACACTGAAGCTTTCTTT
CASSIGPNTEAFF
>TRBV19|TRBD1|-|TRBJ2-2
TGTGCCAGTAGTTCCACAGGGGGAGTGTCGAACACCGGGGAGCTGTTTTTT
CASSSTGGVSNTGELFF
>TRBV6-4|-|-|TRBJ2-3
TGTGCCAGCAGTGAAGGGGGGGACCCAGATACGCAGTATTTT
CASSEGGDPDTQYF
>TRBV6-1|-|-|TRBJ2-2
TGTGCCAGCAGTGAAGCTGTTTTAGGAGCCGCGAACACCGGGGAGCTGTTTTTT
CASSEAVLGAANTGELFF
>TRBV5-4|-|-|TRBJ1-2
TGTGCCAGCAGCTTGACGTCCCGCTATGGCTACACCTTC
CASSLTSRYGYTF
>TRBV19|-|-|TRBJ2-7
TGTGCCAGTAGTATCCGGGGCAGGATTAGCTCCTACGAGCAGTACTTC
CASSIRGRISSYEQYF
>TRBV6-5|TRBD1|-|TRBJ2-7
TGTGCCATCTACAGGGGGGCCCCCTCCTACGAGCAGTACTTC
CAIYRGAPSYEQYF
>TRBV16|-|-|TRBJ1-2
TGTGCCAGCAGCCACAGACAGGTTAACTATGGCTACACCTTC
CASSHRQVNYGYTF
>TRBV5-1|-|-|TRBJ2-7
TGCGCCAGCAGCCCTGGGGGTAGGTCAGGGGGAGGAAAGGACGAGCAGTACTTC
CASSPGGRSGGGKDEQYF
>TRBV5-1|TRBD1|-|TRBJ1-1
TGCGCCAGCAGCTTACAGGGGGCTCTGAACACTGAAGCTTTCTTT
CASSLQGALNTEAFF
>TRBV5-6|-|few|TRBJ2-1
TGTGCCAGCAGCTTGACGGGGAGCTCCTACAATGAGCAGTTCTTC
CASSLTGSSYNEQFF
>TRBV12-5|TRBD1|-|TRBJ1-2
TGTGCTAGTGGTTCCCGGACAGGGGGCTACACCTTC
CASGSRTGGYTF
>TRBV5-4|-|-|TRBJ2-3
TGTGCCAGCAGCTTGGCCGGACAGAATACGCAGTATTTT
CASSLAGQNTQYF
>TRBV5-1|-|-|TRBJ2-2
TGCGCCAGCAGTCTCCCCAGTTCCTACCAAAACACCGGGGAGCTGTTTTTT
CASSLPSSYQNTGELFF
>TRBV27|TRBD1|-|TRBJ2-1
TGTGCCAGCGAGCCTCGCTCACGGGACAGGGGCTCGCGGGAGCAGTTCTTC
CASEPRSRDRGSREQFF
>TRBV19|TRBD2|-|TRBJ2-1
TGTGCCAGTAGCCGCGCTAGCGGGATGGTTAGTGAGCAGTTCTTC
CASSRASGMVSEQFF
>TRBV18|-|-|TRBJ1-2
TGTGCCAGCTCACCAGGTTGGGAGTATGGCTACACCTTC
CASSPGWEYGYTF
>TRBV7-9|TRBD2|-|TRBJ2-7
TGTGCCAGCAGTTTAGCGGGGGGCCGGGGAGAGCAGTACTTC
CASSLAGGRGEQYF
>TRBV7-2|-|-|TRBJ1-2
TGTGCCAGCAGCTTAAGGTCGTCCGGACAGCATAACTATGGCTACACCTTC
CASSLRSSGQHNYGYTF
>TRBV18|-|-|TRBJ2-7
TGTGCCAGCTCCGCAGCCTACGAGCAGTACTTC
CASSAAYEQYF
>TRBV25-1|TRBD2|once|TRBJ2-7
TGTGCCAGCAGTCAGACTAGCACCTACGAGCAGTACTTC
CASSQTSTYEQYF
>TRBV28|TRBD1|-|TRBJ1-2
TGTGCCGCTGGGGGGCAGGGGGTTCACTATGGCTACACCTTC
CAAGGQGVHYGYTF
>TRBV6-6|TRBD2|-|TRBJ2-6
TGTGCCAGCAACCCGCGGGGGTCAGGGGCCAACGTCCTGACTTTC
CASNPRGSGANVLTF
>TRBV28|TRBD1|-|TRBJ2-7
TGTGCCAGCATTGACAGGGTGAACGAGCAGTACTTC
CASIDRVNEQYF
>TRBV27|-|-|TRBJ1-6
TGTGCCAGCAGTCCGCGACACTGGAATTCACCCCTCCACTTT
CASSPRHWNSPLHF
>TRBV28|TRBD1|-|TRBJ1-5
TGTGCCAGCAGCCGGAGGGGGACAGATCAGCCCCAGCATTTT
CASSRRGTDQPQHF
>TRBV5-1|-|-|TRBJ2-3
TGCGCCAGCCAAGGGGGGGCGGCTTCTAGCACAGATACGCAGTATTTT
CASQGGAASSTDTQYF
>TRBV11-2|-|-|TRBJ2-1
TGTGCCAGCAGCACATACAATGAGCAGTTCTTC
CASSTYNEQFF
>TRBV9|TRBD2|-|TRBJ2-5
TGTGCCAGCAGTCGAGAAGCTAGCGGGAGGACCGGGACCCAGTACTTC
CASSREASGRTGTQYF
>TRBV28|TRBD1|-|TRBJ1-5
TGTGCCAGCAGTCGGACAGGGTCTCATCAGCCCCAGCATTTT
CASSRTGSHQPQHF
>TRBV4-1|-|-|TRBJ2-1
TGCGCCAGCAGCCAATTCGTCCAGCTCGGAGACAGCTCCTACAATGAGCAGTTCTTC
CASSQFVQLGDSSYNEQFF
>TRBV5-4|TRBD2|-|TRBJ2-3
TGTGCCAGCAGCTTGAGAGCGGGAGGGACAGATACGCAGTATTTT
CASSLRAGGTDTQYF
>TRBV18|TRBD1|-|TRBJ1-1
TGTGCCAGCTCACCTCTTGACAGGGCCTTGAACACTGAAGCTTTCTTT
CASSPLDRALNTEAFF
>TRBV11-2|TRBD1|-|TRBJ2-6
TGTGCCAGCAGCTCTCCAGGGGGCGCTTCTGGGGCCAACGTCCTGACTTTC
CASSSPGGASGANVLTF
>TRBV19|-|-|TRBJ2-6
TGTGCCAGTACCCTAGGGGTCTCTGGGGCCAACGTCCTGACTTTC
CASTLGVSGANVLTF
>TRBV18|TRBD1|once|TRBJ1-2
TGTGCCAGCTCTGGCCGTATTGGACAGGGGGCAACTGGCTACACCTTC
CASSGRIGQGATGYTF
>TRBV5-8|-|-|TRBJ2-1
TGTGCCAGCAGCTGGAGGACGGGGGGCAAGAAAGAGCAGTTCTTC
CASSWRTGGKKEQFF
>TRBV11-3|TRBD2|-|TRBJ2-5
TGTGCCAGCAGCTCCGGTGGCGGGGGGGCAAGCGAGACCCAGTACTTC
CASSSGGGGASETQYF
>TRBV13|-|-|TRBJ2-7
TGTGCCAGCAGCTTCTTCCGGGGGCCAACCTACGAGCAGTACTTC
CASSFFRGPTYEQYF
>TRBV7-2|-|few|TRBJ2-5
TGTGCCAGCAGCTTAGTGGAGGGGAGAAAGACCCAGTACTTC
CASSLVEGRKTQYF
>TRBV5-1|-|-|TRBJ1-1
TGCGCCAGCAGCGGTAGCCGGGGCCTGGGGGACACTGAAGCTTTCTTT
CASSGSRGLGDTEAFF
>TRBV18|TRBD2|-|TRBJ2-1
TGTGCCAGCTCACCTTCGGTTAGTAAGGGAGGGGAGCAGTTCTTC
CASSPSVSKGGEQFF
>TRBV18|-|-|TRBJ2-3
TGTGCCAGCTCACCACCGTCAGGGCGCACAGATACGCAGTATTTT
CASSPPSGRTDTQYF
>TRBV18|TRBD2|-|TRBJ2-1
TGTGCCAGCTCACCACCGCGCGGGAGGGCCGGGAATGAGCAGTTCTTC
CASSPPRGRAGNEQFF
>TRBV23-1|-|-|TRBJ2-7
TGCGCCAGCAGTCAATTGGTCGCGGGTGGAACCTACGAGCAGTACTTC
CASSQLVAGGTYEQYF